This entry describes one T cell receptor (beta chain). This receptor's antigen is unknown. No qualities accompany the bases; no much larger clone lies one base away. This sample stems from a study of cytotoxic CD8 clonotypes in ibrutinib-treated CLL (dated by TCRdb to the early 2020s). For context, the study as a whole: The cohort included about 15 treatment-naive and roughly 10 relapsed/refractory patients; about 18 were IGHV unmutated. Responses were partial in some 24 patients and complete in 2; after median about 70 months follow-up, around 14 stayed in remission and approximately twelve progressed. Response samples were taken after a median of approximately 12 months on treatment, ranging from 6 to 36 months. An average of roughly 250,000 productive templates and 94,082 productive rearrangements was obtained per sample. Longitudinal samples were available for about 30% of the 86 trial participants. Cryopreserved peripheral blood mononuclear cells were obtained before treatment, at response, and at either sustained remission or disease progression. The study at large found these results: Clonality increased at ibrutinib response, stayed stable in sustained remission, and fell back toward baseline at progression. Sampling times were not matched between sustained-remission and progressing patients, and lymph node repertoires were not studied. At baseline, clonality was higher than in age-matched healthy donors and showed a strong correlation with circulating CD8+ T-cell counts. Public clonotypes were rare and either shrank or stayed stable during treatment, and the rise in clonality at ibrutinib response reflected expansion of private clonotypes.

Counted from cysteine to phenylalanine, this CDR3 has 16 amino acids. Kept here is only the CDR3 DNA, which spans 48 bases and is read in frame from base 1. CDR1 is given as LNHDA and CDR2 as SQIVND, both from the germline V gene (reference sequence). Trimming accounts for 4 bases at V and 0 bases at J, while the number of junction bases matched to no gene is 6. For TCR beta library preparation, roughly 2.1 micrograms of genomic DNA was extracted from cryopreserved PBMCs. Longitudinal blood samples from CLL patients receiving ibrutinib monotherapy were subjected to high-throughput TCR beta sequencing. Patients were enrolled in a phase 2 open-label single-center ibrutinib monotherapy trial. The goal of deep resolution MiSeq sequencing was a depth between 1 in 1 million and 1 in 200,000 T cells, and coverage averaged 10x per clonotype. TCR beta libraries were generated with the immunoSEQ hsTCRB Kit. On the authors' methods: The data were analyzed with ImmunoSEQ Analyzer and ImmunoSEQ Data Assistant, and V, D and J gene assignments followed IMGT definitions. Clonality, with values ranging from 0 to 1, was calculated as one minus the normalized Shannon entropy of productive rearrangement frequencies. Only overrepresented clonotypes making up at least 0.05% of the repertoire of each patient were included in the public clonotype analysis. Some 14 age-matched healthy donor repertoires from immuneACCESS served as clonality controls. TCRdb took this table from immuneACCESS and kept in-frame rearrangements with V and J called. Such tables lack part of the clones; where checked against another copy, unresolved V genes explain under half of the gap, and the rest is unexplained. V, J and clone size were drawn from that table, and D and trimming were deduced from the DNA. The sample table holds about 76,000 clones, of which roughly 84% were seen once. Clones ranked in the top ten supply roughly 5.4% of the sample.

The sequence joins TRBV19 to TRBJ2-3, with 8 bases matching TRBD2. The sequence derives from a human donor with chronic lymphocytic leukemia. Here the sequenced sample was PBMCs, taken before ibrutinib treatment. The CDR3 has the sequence CASSKRLATSTDTQYF. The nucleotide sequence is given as TGTGCCAGTAGTAAACGACTAGCGACAAGCACAGATACGCAGTATTTT.